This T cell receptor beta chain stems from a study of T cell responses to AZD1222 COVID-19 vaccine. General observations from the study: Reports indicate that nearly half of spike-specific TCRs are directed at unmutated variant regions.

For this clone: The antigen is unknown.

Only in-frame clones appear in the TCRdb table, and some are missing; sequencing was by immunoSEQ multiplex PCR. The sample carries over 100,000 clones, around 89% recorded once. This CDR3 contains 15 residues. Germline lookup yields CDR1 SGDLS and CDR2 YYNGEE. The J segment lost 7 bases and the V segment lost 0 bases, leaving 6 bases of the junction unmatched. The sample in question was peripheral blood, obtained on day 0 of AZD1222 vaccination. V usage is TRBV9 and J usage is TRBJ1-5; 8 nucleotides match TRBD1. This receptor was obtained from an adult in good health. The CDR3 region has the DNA TGTGCCAGCAGCGTAGACGGACAGGGTGGGCAGCCCCAGCATTTT. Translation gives CASSVDGQGGQPQHF.